The present T cell receptor (beta chain) was sequenced within a study of blood T cells in healthy people across ages. V lost 5 bases, J lost 2 bases, and 8 bases stayed unmatched. This CDR3 region has 16 residues. This clonotype was counted only a few times. Through a sample-barcoded 5' primer and a J-beta primer mix, a second PCR was run for about 6 to 12 cycles. There were at least 2.5 million CDR3-containing paired-end reads obtained from each sample. In TCRdb, the 5' RACE reads were re-called with MiXCR into one record per CDR3 protein. The sample has 1.5 million to 1.9 million distinct CDR3 sequences; around 40% are singletons.

The clonotype comes from a woman under 30 in good health. The V and J genes are TRBV12-3 or TRBV12-4 and TRBJ2-1, with 8 bases matching TRBD2. Source material: blood. The CDR3 bases are TGTGCCAGCAGTATTGGCGGGAGGCCCCCCTACAATGAGCAGTTCTTC. Residues: CASSIGGRPPYNEQFF.